The 20 T cell receptor beta chains listed next were all sequenced from one sample in a study of T-cell reconstitution after alpha-beta-depleted transplantation in children. TCRbeta library preparation incorporated unique molecular identifiers. TCRdb analysed the PCR reads with MiXCR anew, one entry per CDR3 protein. This table holds a few hundred thousand distinct CDR3 sequences, over 25% found once. The material sequenced was PBMCs, taken before TCRalphabeta/CD19-depleted stem cell transplant. These receptors all come from a boy under two years old with Wiskott-Aldrich syndrome, due to receive a stem cell transplant.

The V call is TRBV20-1, the J call TRBJ1-1; 9 bases align to TRBD1. CDR1 and CDR2 from the germline V gene are DFQATT and SNEGSKA (reference sequence). Unmatched junction bases numbered 4, after V lost 0 bases and J lost 5 bases. The CDR3 totals 14 residues. The CDR3 region has the DNA TGCAGTGCTAGAGATGGGACAGGGAGGACTGAAGCTTTCTTT. Its translation: CSARDGTGRTEAFF.

The chain joins TRBV6-1 to TRBJ2-1, with 14 bases that match TRBD2. Unmatched junction bases numbered 6, after V lost 7 bases and J lost 7 bases. Germline-derived CDR1 and CDR2 are MNHNS and SASEGT. The CDR3 length is 15 residues. The CDR3 coding sequence is TGTGCCAGCAATGCCGGGACTAGCGGGAGTAATGAGCAGTTCTTC. Translation gives CASNAGTSGSNEQFF.

The V and J genes are TRBV12-3 or TRBV12-4 and TRBJ2-2; 7 bases line up with TRBD1. There are 17 residues in the CDR3. Unmatched junction bases numbered 8, after V lost 2 bases and J lost 2 bases. The CDR3 reads CASSLKGGPSNTGELFF. Here the CDR3 DNA reads TGTGCCAGCAGTTTAAAAGGGGGCCCTTCAAACACCGGGGAGCTGTTTTTT.

This clonotype was seen a handful of times. This rearrangement joins TRBV28 to TRBJ2-5; no definite D call. CDR3 size: 16 residues. Deletions cut 7 bases from V and 4 bases from J, with 22 bases between. Germline V lookup: CDR1 MDHEN, CDR2 SYDVKM. CDR3 sequence (DNA): TGTGCCAGCACCGTGGCCGATTGGGTTACCACAGAGACCCAGTACTTC. Encoded protein: CASTVADWVTTETQYF.

This clonotype was detected ten times or more. The chain joins TRBV5-1 to TRBJ1-2; D might be TRBD1 (5 bases). Germline lookup yields CDR1 SGHRS and CDR2 YFSETQ. With 5 bases removed from V and 3 bases from J, the gap between germline ends came to 14 bases. This CDR3 region has 14 residues. The CDR3 reads CASRSGTDHYGYTF. The DNA for the CDR3 is TGCGCCAGCAGATCTGGGACGGACCACTATGGCTACACCTTC.

This clonotype was counted between two and nine times. CDR3 nucleotides: TGCGCCAGCAGCTTATCCGGGCCAAACTATGGCTACACCTTC. Residues: CASSLSGPNYGYTF. The chain is built from TRBV5-1 and TRBJ1-2; D is uncertain. V lost 2 bases and J 2 bases, leaving 10 bases between the germline ends. Germline-derived CDR1 and CDR2 are SGHRS and YFSETQ. This CDR3 has 14 residues.

The sample holds a few counts of this clonotype. The rearrangement joins TRBV25-1 to TRBJ1-1, with D perhaps TRBD1 (5 bases). The CDR3 extends over 12 amino acids. V was trimmed by 3 bases and J by 6 bases, leaving 8 bases between them. Germline assignment: CDR1 MGHDK and CDR2 SYGVNS. The CDR3 sequence is CASSDLGPEAFF. CDR3 sequence (DNA): TGTGCCAGCAGTGACCTGGGACCTGAAGCTTTCTTT.

V is TRBV29-1 and J is TRBJ1-1; D perhaps matches TRBD1 (6 bases). Germline CDR1 SQVTM, CDR2 ANQGSEA. This CDR3 contains 15 residues. The V end was cut by 7 bases, the J end by 0 bases, with 18 bases between. The CDR3 spells CSALKPGTMNTEAFF. The CDR3 region has the DNA TGCAGCGCCCTAAAACCCGGGACAATGAACACTGAAGCTTTCTTT. Combining the CDR3 with reference TRBV29-1 and TRBJ1-1 gives the whole variable domain SAVISQKPSRDICQRGTSLTIQCQVDSQVTMMFWYRQQPGQSLTLIATANQGSEATYESGFVIDKFPISRPNLTFSTLTVSNMSPEDSSIYLCSALKPGTMNTEAFFGQGTRLTVV.

CDR3 in amino acids: CASSQGLSQYF. In DNA, the CDR3 is TGTGCCAGCAGCCAAGGGCTATCGCAGTATTTT. V and J are TRBV4-2 and TRBJ2-3; no firm D call. The CDR3 spans 11 residues. Germline V gene lookup returns CDR1 LGHNA and CDR2 YNFKEQ. Trimming pared 1 base from V and 10 bases from J, leaving 6 bases between.

This chain links TRBV18 with TRBJ2-1, with D uncertain. V was pared by 2 bases and J by 4 bases, with 9 bases between. The CDR3 contains 14 residues. The germline V gene has CDR1 KGHSH and CDR2 LQKENI. The CDR3 spells CASSPYTKYNEQFF. The CDR3, as DNA: TGTGCCAGCTCACCATACACGAAGTACAATGAGCAGTTCTTC.

The chain uses TRBV27 and TRBJ2-1, with TRBD1 matching 8 bases. Trimming cost V 0 bases and J 0 bases; bases outside gene matches: 4. This CDR3 is 17 amino acids long. Germline lookup yields CDR1 MNHEY and CDR2 SMNVEV (reference sequence). CDR3 sequence: CASSLSYQGASYNEQFF. The CDR3 DNA sequence: TGTGCCAGCAGTTTATCCTACCAGGGGGCCTCCTACAATGAGCAGTTCTTC.

In its sample, this clonotype was seen a few times. The V gene is TRBV3-1, the J gene TRBJ1-3; D remains ambiguous. This CDR3 is 14 amino acids long. Per germline, CDR1 LGHDT and CDR2 YNNKEL (reference sequence). Trimming took off 1 base at V and 3 bases at J, with 7 bases between the two ends. The CDR3 DNA sequence: TGTGCCAGCAGCCAAGGACATTTTGGAAACACCATATATTTT. Its translation: CASSQGHFGNTIYF.

The V gene is TRBV5-1, the J gene TRBJ2-2; tentative D call: TRBD2 (6 bases). The CDR3 is 17 amino acids. The germline gives CDR1 SGHRS, CDR2 YFSETQ. Trimming left V 0 bases short and J 3 bases short, with 15 bases between. The CDR3 coding sequence is TGCGCCAGCAGCTTGGATTTGATGTCGGGGGACACCGGGGAGCTGTTTTTT. Protein product: CASSLDLMSGDTGELFF.

The chain joins TRBV3-1 to TRBJ2-7; 7 bases are shared with TRBD2. Germline V gene sequence: CDR1 LGHDT, CDR2 YNNKEL (reference sequence). CDR3 length equals 14 residues. V dropped 5 bases and J dropped 3; count of bases not matched to a gene: 7. The CDR3 region is CASSKREGGYEQYF. DNA of the CDR3: TGTGCCAGCAGCAAAAGGGAGGGTGGCTACGAGCAGTACTTC.

This chain links TRBV6-5 with TRBJ2-2; TRBD2 might be the D (7 bases). The germline gives CDR1 MNHEY, CDR2 SVGAGI. The V end lost 0 bases, the J end lost 4 bases, and 18 bases lay between the germline ends. CDR3 length: 18 residues. CDR3 amino acids: CASSYSNPRGAGTGELFF. The CDR3, as DNA: TGTGCCAGCAGTTACTCGAACCCACGGGGGGCGGGCACCGGGGAGCTGTTTTTT.

The chain has TRBV27 and TRBJ2-7; no clear D gene. With 3 bases removed from V and 0 bases from J, the gap between germline ends came to 12 bases. Germline CDR1 MNHEY, CDR2 SMNVEV (reference sequence). The CDR3 contains 15 residues. The CDR3 region has the DNA TGTGCCAGCAGTTTTCGACGCTCGGCCTCCTACGAGCAGTACTTC. Amino acid sequence: CASSFRRSASYEQYF.

This clonotype was counted between two and nine times. V usage is TRBV11-2 and J usage is TRBJ2-3, with 10 bases identical to TRBD2. Germline V gene sequence: CDR1 SGHAT, CDR2 FQNNGV. Trimming cost V 0 bases and J 1 base; bases outside gene matches: 7. The CDR3 runs to 18 residues. DNA of the CDR3: TGTGCCAGCAGCTTAGAAGAGCTAGCGGGAGCGGGCACAGATACGCAGTATTTT. Residues: CASSLEELAGAGTDTQYF.

The chain carries TRBV20-1 and TRBJ2-1; 13 bases align to TRBD2. Germline lookup yields CDR1 DFQATT and CDR2 SNEGSKA (reference sequence). The junction had 11 bases not matched to a gene; V was cut back by 3 bases and J by 9 bases. The CDR3 runs 16 residues. CDR3 region: CSARILAGGPRVEQFF. The CDR3 nucleotides read TGCAGTGCTAGGATACTAGCGGGAGGGCCAAGGGTTGAGCAGTTCTTC.

The CDR3 sequence is CASSSGLAGGATYEQYF. The CDR3 DNA reads TGTGCCAGCAGCTCGGGACTAGCGGGAGGAGCCACCTACGAGCAGTACTTC. The rearrangement joins TRBV13 to TRBJ2-7; 15 bases are a match to TRBD2. The CDR3 has 17 residues. V shed 4 bases, J shed 2 bases, and the junction held 6 bases outside the gene matches. The germline V gene encodes CDR1 PRHDT and CDR2 FYEKMQ (reference sequence). The full variable domain, its missing parts supplied by reference TRBV13 and TRBJ2-7, is AAGVIQSPRHLIKEKRETATLKCYPIPRHDTVYWYQQGPGQDPQFLISFYEKMQSDKGSIPDRFSAQQFSDYHSELNMSSLELGDSALYFCASSSGLAGGATYEQYFGPGTRLTVT.

V gene TRBV5-1 combines with J gene TRBJ2-1; unclear D gene. Germline CDR1 SGHRS, CDR2 YFSETQ. This CDR3 contains 13 residues. Trimming took 4 bases from V and 10 from J, leaving 15 bases between them. The CDR3 here is CASSHQAQLEQFF. The CDR3 DNA sequence: TGCGCCAGCAGCCATCAAGCCCAGTTAGAGCAGTTCTTC.